This entry lists 17 T cell receptor beta chains sequenced from one sample in a study of long-term antiretroviral therapy in people with HIV. They ran version v3.0 of the immunoSEQ assay at survey level. The repertoire was sequenced with immunoSEQ multiplex PCR; TCRdb's copy has only in-frame clones and lacks some. The sample holds tens of thousands of clones, about 88% seen once. The sequenced sample was unsorted PBMCs, obtained just over 2.7 years before starting antiretroviral therapy. Source of these receptors: a woman younger than 45 with HIV.

This clone was counted between two and nine times. The V call is TRBV6-5, the J call TRBJ1-1; no reliable D call. Trimming took off 10 bases at V and 7 bases at J, with 19 bases between the two ends. The CDR3 has 13 amino acids. Germline CDR1 MNHEY, CDR2 SVGAGI. The CDR3 spells CATFGTATYEAFF. In DNA, the CDR3 is TGTGCCACCTTTGGAACCGCCACCTATGAAGCTTTCTTT.

This rearrangement joins TRBV12-5 to TRBJ2-3; 10 positions match TRBD2. Germline CDR1 is LGHNT and CDR2 is FRNRAP. This CDR3 comprises 15 residues. V shed 7 bases, J shed 9 bases, and the junction held 13 bases outside the gene matches. CDR3 bases: TGTGCTAGTGATATATGGCGGAGCGGGGGGGCAACGCAGTATTTT. Translation: CASDIWRSGGATQYF.

The CDR3, as DNA: TGCGCCAGCAGCTTGGAGACAGGCCTGACCCAGTACTTC. Amino acids: CASSLETGLTQYF. The rearrangement uses TRBV5-1 and TRBJ2-5, with D tentatively TRBD1 (6 bases). The length of the CDR3 is 13 residues. V lost 0 bases, J lost 7 bases, and 10 bases lay in between. Germline CDR1 is SGHRS and CDR2 is YFSETQ.

The V and J genes are TRBV5-8 and TRBJ2-5; maybe TRBD1 (5 bases). This CDR3 region has 15 residues. V was pared by 0 bases and J by 5 bases, with 14 bases between. Germline CDR1 SGHTS, CDR2 YDEGEE. The CDR3 region is CASSLAGRVQETQYF. DNA of the CDR3: TGTGCCAGCAGCTTGGCCGGCAGGGTCCAGGAGACCCAGTACTTC.

The chain's CDR3 is CASSLKSRGQFF. In nucleotides, the CDR3 is TGTGCCAGCAGCTTAAAGTCGAGAGGGCAGTTCTTC. The gene calls are TRBV11-2 and TRBJ2-1, with D hard to call. Germline V gene data show CDR1 as SGHAT and CDR2 as FQNNGV. The CDR3 extends over 12 amino acids. V lost 2 bases and J lost 12, with 11 bases in between.

V gene TRBV30 combines with J gene TRBJ1-6, with TRBD1 as a possible D gene (5 bases). This CDR3 spans 16 amino acids. V shed 2 bases and J shed 7 bases, with 18 bases lying between them. The germline CDR1 and CDR2 sequences are GTSNPN and SVGIG (reference sequence). This CDR3 reads CAWSLGGTGRNSPLHF. The CDR3 nucleotides read TGTGCCTGGAGTTTGGGGGGGACCGGGAGAAATTCACCCCTCCACTTT.

The rearrangement links TRBV6-5 to TRBJ1-4; D is ambiguous. CDR1 MNHEY and CDR2 SVGAGI come from the germline V gene. The CDR3 length is 12 residues. V lost 3 bases, J lost 8 bases, and 7 bases lay in between. Here the CDR3 DNA reads TGTGCCAGCAGTTATTTGGGGGAAAAACTGTTTTTT. This codes for CASSYLGEKLFF.

The chain employs TRBV14 and TRBJ2-3; weak D call: TRBD1 (6 bases). The CDR3 is 12 residues long. V dropped 4 bases and J dropped 5 bases, with 7 bases sitting between them. CDR1 is SGHDN, CDR2 FVKESK, per germline. The DNA of the CDR3 is TGTGCCAGCAGCCCCAGGGGAGATACGCAGTATTTT. The encoded protein is CASSPRGDTQYF.

Within the sample, this clone is medium-sized. V is TRBV29-1 and J is TRBJ1-2; 8 positions match TRBD1. The CDR3 contains 15 residues. Looked up from germline, CDR1 is SQVTM and CDR2 is ANQGSEA. The trim removed 4 bases at V and 5 bases at J, leaving 12 bases unmatched. The CDR3 DNA is TGCAGCGTTGGTGGCCCTGACAGGGGTTTGTATGGCTACACCTTC. It encodes CSVGGPDRGLYGYTF.

This chain links TRBV19 with TRBJ1-1; the D is unclear. Trimming took off 7 bases at V and 2 bases at J, with 14 bases between the two ends. The V gene's germline CDR1 is LNHDA and CDR2 SQIVND (reference sequence). CDR3 size: 14 residues. CDR3 residues: CASTYLGFNTEAFF. In DNA, the CDR3 is TGTGCCAGTACCTATCTGGGGTTTAACACTGAAGCTTTCTTT.

V usage is TRBV11-2 and J usage is TRBJ2-3; D is uncertain. The V and J ends lost 5 bases and 3 bases respectively, with 9 bases between them. Germline V CDR1 and CDR2: SGHAT, FQNNGV. CDR3 length: 13 amino acids. Here the CDR3 DNA reads TGTGCCAGCAGCCCTGACTTGACAGATACGCAGTATTTT. Translated, it gives CASSPDLTDTQYF.

The chain joins TRBV7-2 to TRBJ2-4, with D unresolved. CDR1 and CDR2 (germline): SGHTA, FQGNSA. The V gene lost 1 base and the J gene lost 8 bases, with 9 bases spanning the gap. The CDR3 extends over 13 amino acids. In DNA form, the CDR3 reads TGTGCCAGCAGCTTAGGGCTCCCGGACATTCAGTACTTC. It codes for CASSLGLPDIQYF.

The chain has TRBV7-9 and TRBJ2-3, with 7 positions matching TRBD1. This CDR3 spans 13 amino acids. The germline gives CDR1 SEHNR, CDR2 FQNEAQ (reference sequence). The trim removed 4 bases at V and 5 bases at J, leaving 3 bases unmatched. Here the CDR3 DNA reads TGTGCCAGCAGCTCCACAGGGGTAGATACGCAGTATTTT. Translation gives CASSSTGVDTQYF.

The CDR3 is CAISEYKGDLRLYNEQFF. CDR3 nucleotide sequence: TGTGCCATCAGTGAGTATAAGGGCGACCTCAGATTATACAATGAGCAGTTCTTC. The rearrangement uses TRBV10-3 and TRBJ2-1; D not certain. Germline values: CDR1 ENHRY, CDR2 SYGVKD. V was clipped by 1 base and J by 4 bases, with 20 bases between them. The CDR3 contains 18 residues.

V usage is TRBV11-2 and J usage is TRBJ2-5; D call uncertain. This CDR3 is built from 16 residues. V dropped 8 bases and J dropped 4 bases, with 23 bases sitting between them. The V gene's germline CDR1 is SGHAT and CDR2 FQNNGV. The CDR3 sequence is CASHSDESGSAETQYF. The CDR3 nucleotides read TGTGCCAGCCACTCCGACGAGTCAGGTTCGGCAGAGACCCAGTACTTC.

The J gene is TRBJ2-2, the V gene TRBV6-1; TRBD2 might be the D (6 bases). V shed 7 bases and J shed 4 bases, with 16 bases lying between them. The length of the CDR3 is 15 residues. Germline assignment: CDR1 MNHNS and CDR2 SASEGT. This CDR3 reads CASTLFAGGTGELFF. As DNA, the CDR3 is TGTGCCAGCACCCTCTTTGCCGGGGGCACCGGGGAGCTGTTTTTT.

The chain joins TRBV12-5 to TRBJ1-5; TRBD1 matches at 10 bases. Germline V CDR1 and CDR2: LGHNT, FRNRAP. Trimming removed 6 bases from V and 3 bases from J; junction bases left unmatched: 8. The CDR3 spans 16 residues. In DNA form, the CDR3 reads TGTGCTAGTGGGAAAGGACAGGGGGATGACAATCAGCCCCAGCATTTT. Its translation is CASGKGQGDDNQPQHF.